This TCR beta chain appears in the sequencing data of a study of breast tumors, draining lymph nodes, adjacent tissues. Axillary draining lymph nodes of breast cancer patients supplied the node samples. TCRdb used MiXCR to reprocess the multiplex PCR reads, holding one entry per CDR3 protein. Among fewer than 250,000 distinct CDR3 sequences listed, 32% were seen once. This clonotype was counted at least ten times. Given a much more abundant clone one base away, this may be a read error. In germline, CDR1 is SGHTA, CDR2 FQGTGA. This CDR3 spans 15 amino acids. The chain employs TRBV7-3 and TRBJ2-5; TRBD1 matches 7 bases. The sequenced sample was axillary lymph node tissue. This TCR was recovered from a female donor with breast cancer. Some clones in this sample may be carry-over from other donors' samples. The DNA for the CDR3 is TGTGCCAGCAGCGTGACAGGGCGTGAAACAGAGACCCAGCACTTC. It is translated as CASSVTGRETETQHF.